One sample yielded the 12 T cell receptor beta chains listed below, sequenced in a study of cytomegalovirus exposure and HLA in healthy donors. 60 Vbeta and 13 Jbeta primers were used in PCR. Sequencing was performed with immunoSEQ multiplex PCR; in TCRdb, only in-frame clones are kept and a portion is missing. Counted here are 89,000 or so clones, roughly 75% occurring once; the ten biggest clones make up more than 3.5%. Sequencing input: PBMCs. These receptor sequences come from a man in his sixties in good health and CMV-seronegative.

This clone was seen once. The chain has TRBV9 and TRBJ2-3; maybe TRBD2 (6 bases). This CDR3 contains 15 residues. Germline CDR1 and CDR2: SGDLS and YYNGEE. V lost 1 base to trimming and J lost 6 bases, with 15 bases between them. The CDR3 DNA reads TGTGCCAGCAGCGTACGTGGGCTCGCGGGGGATACGCAGTATTTT. Protein sequence: CASSVRGLAGDTQYF.

The genes are TRBV18 and TRBJ2-1; 9 nucleotides align to TRBD1. The CDR3 spans 14 residues. Germline V CDR1 and CDR2: KGHSH, LQKENI. V lost 3 bases, J lost 8 bases, and 5 bases stayed unmatched. The CDR3 sequence: CASSPGQGWDEQFF. The DNA of the CDR3 is TGTGCCAGCTCACCGGGACAGGGCTGGGATGAGCAGTTCTTC. Using reference TRBV18 and TRBJ2-1 for the parts outside the CDR3, the full variable domain is NAGVMQNPRHLVRRRGQEARLRCSPMKGHSHVYWYRQLPEEGLKFMVYLQKENIIDESGMPKERFSAEFPKEGPSILRIQQVVRGDSAAYFCASSPGQGWDEQFFGPGTRLTVL.

This chain joins TRBV20-1 and TRBJ2-5; D may be TRBD2 (5 bases). Germline V gives CDR1 DFQATT, CDR2 SNEGSKA (reference sequence). The CDR3 runs to 11 residues. The ends were cut back, 6 bases at V and 2 bases at J, with 7 bases in the middle. The CDR3 bases are TGCAGTGCCAGCGGACAAGAGACCCAGTACTTC. Its translation: CSASGQETQYF.

The chain has TRBV27 and TRBJ1-1, with D unclear. Trimming left V 6 bases short and J 2 bases short, with 19 bases between. CDR3 length: 16 amino acids. The V gene's germline CDR1 is MNHEY and CDR2 SMNVEV (reference sequence). This CDR3 is CASSLTLGSRNTEAFF. CDR3 DNA: TGTGCCAGCAGCCTTACCCTCGGGTCGAGAAACACTGAAGCTTTCTTT.

The chain links TRBV6-5 to TRBJ2-5, with TRBD2 as a possible D gene (6 bases). The better agreement between TRBJ2-7 and the DNA end casts doubt on the J call. Germline CDR1 and CDR2: MNHEY and SVGAGI. The CDR3 consists of 15 residues. The CDR3 loop reads CASRNAPGETYEQYF. CDR3 in DNA: TGTGCCAGCAGAAACGCCCCGGGGGAAACCTACGAGCAGTACTTC.

This rearrangement joins TRBV11-2 to TRBJ2-7, with D tentatively TRBD2 (6 bases). CDR1 and CDR2 (germline): SGHAT, FQNNGV. The CDR3 covers 13 residues. V gave up 3 bases and J gave up 1 base, with 7 bases separating them. The CDR3 loop is CASSFSGSYEQYF. CDR3 in DNA: TGTGCCAGCAGCTTTAGCGGATCCTACGAGCAGTACTTC.

The chain employs TRBV7-3 and TRBJ2-7, with a weak D call TRBD2 (5 bases). The V and J ends lost 5 bases and 2 bases respectively, with 10 bases between them. This CDR3 region has 13 residues. CDR1 and CDR2 from the germline V gene are SGHTA and FQGTGA. The CDR3 nucleotides are TGTGCCAGCAGCCCACGGGGAGCCTACGAGCAGTACTTC. Encoded protein: CASSPRGAYEQYF.

The chain is built from TRBV19 and TRBJ2-3; no firm D call. Trimming stripped 3 bases from V and 2 bases from J, with 9 bases between. The CDR3 loop spans 14 amino acids. The germline gives CDR1 LNHDA, CDR2 SQIVND (reference sequence). CDR3 residues: CASSIWQNTDTQYF. The CDR3 DNA reads TGTGCCAGTAGTATCTGGCAGAACACAGATACGCAGTATTTT.

This chain links TRBV5-1 with TRBJ2-5; perhaps TRBD1 as D (7 bases). Germline CDR1 and CDR2: SGHRS and YFSETQ. The V end lost 4 bases, the J end lost 4 bases, and 17 bases lay between the germline ends. The CDR3 has 15 amino acids. The CDR3 region is CASSPRAGGGETQYF. The CDR3 coding sequence is TGCGCCAGCAGCCCGAGGGCAGGGGGAGGAGAGACCCAGTACTTC.

This chain joins TRBV11-2 and TRBJ1-6; weak D call: TRBD1 (6 bases). The V and J ends lost 0 bases and 4 bases respectively, with 10 bases between them. The V gene's germline CDR1 is SGHAT and CDR2 FQNNGV. The CDR3 is 16 amino acids. The CDR3 bases are TGTGCCAGCAGCTTAGATACAGGACAGTATAATTCACCCCTCCACTTT. It yields the protein CASSLDTGQYNSPLHF.

In this sample, this clone turned up a few times. The V gene is TRBV7-3, the J gene TRBJ1-1; D remains ambiguous. The V gene lost 5 bases and the J gene lost 1 base, with 14 bases spanning the gap. Germline CDR1 and CDR2: SGHTA and FQGTGA. CDR3 length: 15 residues. Here the CDR3 DNA reads TGTGCCAGCAGCCTAGCTGGACCGCCGAACACTGAAGCTTTCTTT. It specifies CASSLAGPPNTEAFF.

This clone was counted between two and nine times. The rearrangement links TRBV6-1 to TRBJ1-6; the D is unclear. CDR3 length equals 13 residues. Looked up from germline, CDR1 is MNHNS and CDR2 is SASEGT. With 4 bases removed from V and 6 bases from J, the gap between germline ends came to 7 bases. CDR3 loop: CASSGHSNSPLHF. CDR3 nucleotide sequence: TGTGCCAGCAGTGGACATAGTAATTCACCCCTCCACTTT.